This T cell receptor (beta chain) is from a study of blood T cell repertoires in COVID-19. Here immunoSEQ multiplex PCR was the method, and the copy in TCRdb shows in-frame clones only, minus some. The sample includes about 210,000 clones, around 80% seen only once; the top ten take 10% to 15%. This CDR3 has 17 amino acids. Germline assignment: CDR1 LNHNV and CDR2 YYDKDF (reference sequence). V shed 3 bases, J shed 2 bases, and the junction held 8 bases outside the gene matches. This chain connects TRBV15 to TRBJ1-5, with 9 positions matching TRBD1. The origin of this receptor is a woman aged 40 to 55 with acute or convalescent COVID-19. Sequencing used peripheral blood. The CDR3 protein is CATSSLQGARGNQPQHF. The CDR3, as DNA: TGTGCCACCAGCAGCTTACAGGGGGCGAGAGGCAATCAGCCCCAGCATTTT. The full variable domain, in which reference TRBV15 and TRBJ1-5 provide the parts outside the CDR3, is DAMVIQNPRYQVTQFGKPVTLSCSQTLNHNVMYWYQQKSSQAPKLLFHYYDKDFNNEADTPDNFQSRRPNTSFCFLDIRSPGLGDTAMYLCATSSLQGARGNQPQHFGDGTRLSIL.